This T cell receptor beta chain stems from a study of Ad26.COV2.S vaccination and SARS-CoV-2 variants (dated by TCRdb to the early 2020s). Looking at the study overall: Donors in the vaccine arm were drawn from COV1001, a multicentre, randomized, double-blind, placebo-controlled phase I-IIa trial testing Ad26.COV2.S in healthy adults. Investigators did not know the trial group allocation while performing experiments and assessing outcomes. TCRbeta repertoire sequencing was used to assess the specificity and breadth of SARS-CoV-2-reactive T cell receptors after Ad26.COV2.S vaccination. Ad26.COV2.S was given intramuscularly at 5x10^10 or 1x10^11 viral particles, as a single shot or as two shots 56 days apart. Participants in the trial were split at random into five groups of five each, receiving low-dose or high-dose Ad26.COV2.S once or twice, or else placebo on both occasions. The TCR-sequenced set comprised approximately 32 samples: around 20 Ad26.COV2.S vaccine recipients, 5 placebo recipients and 8 SARS-CoV-2 convalescent individuals. Study-level results and caveats: The authors noted that the TCR breadth and depth analyses may have underestimated total T cell responses. Spike-specific TCR breadth was higher in Ad26.COV2.S recipients than in placebo recipients (P = 0.0014). After vaccination, spike-specific CD8+ and CD4+ T cell responses were reported to show substantial breadth. Comparable non-spike TCR breadth was observed between vaccine and placebo recipients, consistent with only spike being contained in the vaccine. The study lacked the statistical power to compare responses across vaccine doses or regimens.

According to the germline V gene, CDR1 reads SGHRS and CDR2 reads YFSETQ. The cysteine opens and the phenylalanine closes a CDR3 of 14 amino acids. This entry keeps only the CDR3 DNA: 42 bases, framed from base 1. V is clipped by 4 bases and J by 5 bases, and the sequence between their germline boundaries is 12 bases long. In light of the paper, this sample's treatment or condition label describes: roughly 19 received Ad26.COV2.S at low or high dose, single or two shots; several received placebo; per-sample allocation not given. Repertoires of vaccine and placebo recipients were sequenced from samples collected on day 63 after the first injection. Cohort 1b enrolled about two dozen adults aged 18-55 years at a single site in Boston, USA, between 29 July and 7 August 2020. Ad26.COV2.S was a replication-incompetent adenovirus type 26 vector that expressed a prefusion-stabilized SARS-CoV-2 spike protein derived from the original Wuhan strain.

The immunoSEQ Assay was used to sequence TCRbeta CDR3 regions. After extraction, genomic DNA underwent amplification by bias-controlled multiplex PCR, followed by high-throughput sequencing. In the paper's pipeline: Collapsing and filtering of sequences were performed to quantify the absolute abundance of each unique TCRbeta CDR3 region. T cell fraction was estimated by normalizing TCRbeta template counts to usable DNA, with usable DNA measured through amplification of reference genes found in all nucleated cells. Repertoire TCRs were annotated as SARS-CoV-2-specific by exact matching of V gene, CDR3 amino acid sequence and J gene to a known reactive TCR set. The reference SARS-CoV-2 TCR set was obtained from MIRA and was filtered for enrichment in COVID-19-positive ImmuneCODE repertoires, whereby public or cross-reactive TCRs were removed. Using the MIRA antigens, annotated TCRs were further analysed by specific ORF or by position within an ORF. Breadth was defined as the number of annotated unique rearrangements divided by the total number of unique productive rearrangements, and depth was defined as the summed frequency of the annotated unique rearrangements. TCR breadth was compared between groups using two-sided Wilcoxon rank-sum tests. The table was pulled from immuneACCESS by TCRdb, which kept in-frame rearrangements only. Such tables lose some clones; where checked, under half of the loss comes from unresolved V genes, and the rest has no known cause. V, J and clone size reflect that table, while D and trimming were determined from the DNA. In this sample the table shows about 460,000 clones, 89% of which occur a single time. The top ten clones comprise more than 1.5% of the sample.

In the case of this clone: No cognate antigen has been identified for it. One base away there is no much larger clone; base qualities are not given.

This sequence uses TRBV5-1 and TRBJ1-4; TRBD1 could be the D gene, as 6 bases match. This clonotype originated in a person between 18 and 65 years old who received the Ad26.COV2.S COVID-19 vaccine or a placebo. This material consisted of peripheral blood, taken in a trial of Ad26.COV2.S vaccine versus placebo. The encoded CDR3 is CASSPRGANEKLFF. The DNA sequence is as follows: TGCGCCAGCAGCCCCCGGGGGGCGAATGAAAAACTGTTTTTT.